Following are 5 T cell receptor beta chains from one sample sequenced in a study of cytomegalovirus exposure and HLA in healthy donors. Generated by immunoSEQ multiplex PCR, the TCRdb table keeps only in-frame clones and is missing some. The table has 300,000 to 450,000 clones, roughly 90% seen once. The sequenced sample consisted of PBMCs. Receptor source: a woman aged 18-29 years in good health and CMV-seronegative.

This chain links TRBV13 with TRBJ2-1, with a possible D match to TRBD1 (6 bases). CDR1 PRHDT and CDR2 FYEKMQ come from the germline V gene (reference sequence). There are 17 residues in the CDR3. V shed 5 bases and J shed 6 bases, with 23 bases lying between them. The CDR3, as DNA: TGTGCCAGCAGCCAAACCCAGGGGAGTCTCTTACGCAATGAGCAGTTCTTC. Translation: CASSQTQGSLLRNEQFF.

V is TRBV7-8 and J is TRBJ2-3, with 10 nucleotides matching TRBD2. V gave up 3 bases and J gave up 4 bases; unmatched junction bases: 13. Germline V gives CDR1 SGHVS, CDR2 FQNEAQ. The CDR3 is 18 amino acids. The CDR3 sequence is CASSFYKAGGWRADTQYF. DNA for the CDR3: TGTGCCAGCAGCTTCTACAAAGCGGGGGGGTGGAGGGCAGATACGCAGTATTTT. Variable domain in full (rest from reference TRBV7-8 and TRBJ2-3): GAGVSQSPRYKVAKRGQDVALRCDPISGHVSLFWYQQALGQGPEFLTYFQNEAQLDKSGLPSDRFFAERPEGSVSTLKIQRTQQEDSAVYLCASSFYKAGGWRADTQYFGPGTRLTVL.

The chain employs TRBV5-4 and TRBJ2-3, with 12 bases matching TRBD2. Germline V gene sequence: CDR1 SGHNT, CDR2 YYREEE (reference sequence). The CDR3 loop spans 18 amino acids. V shed 1 base, J shed 1 base, and the junction held 7 bases outside the gene matches. The DNA for the CDR3 is TGTGCCAGCAGCTTGTTCCTAGCGGGGGGGCCTGGCACAGATACGCAGTATTTT. This codes for CASSLFLAGGPGTDTQYF. The complete variable domain, with remaining parts taken from reference TRBV5-4 and TRBJ2-3, reads ETGVTQSPTHLIKTRGQQVTLRCSSQSGHNTVSWYQQALGQGPQFIFQYYREEENGRGNFPPRFSGLQFPNYSSELNVNALELDDSALYLCASSLFLAGGPGTDTQYFGPGTRLTVL.

This clone appeared a single time. The chain employs TRBV10-3 and TRBJ1-2; D not resolved. Deletions cut 3 bases from V and 6 bases from J, with 8 bases between. The germline gives CDR1 ENHRY, CDR2 SYGVKD. The CDR3 contains 12 residues. The CDR3 sequence: CAISEKAHGYTF. CDR3 sequence (DNA): TGTGCCATCAGTGAAAAAGCGCATGGCTACACCTTC.

The chain recombines TRBV7-9 with TRBJ2-5; 8 bases map to TRBD2. There are 11 residues in the CDR3. J gave up 9 bases and V 5 bases, and 2 bases lay outside the gene matches. Germline V gene lookup returns CDR1 SEHNR and CDR2 FQNEAQ (reference sequence). The CDR3 DNA sequence: TGTGCCAGCAGCCCGGGGGGGGCCCAGTACTTC. This translates into CASSPGGAQYF.